The 2 T cell receptor beta chains given below trace back to one sample, sequenced in a study of blood T cells in healthy people across ages (dated by TCRdb to the mid-2010s). The library was made by 5' RACE. The run used an Illumina HiSeq 2500. A second PCR of about 6 to 12 cycles was run with a J-beta primer mix and a sample-barcoded 5' primer. TCRdb handled the public reads itself, with Q25 trimming in fastp and clone calling in MiXCR, and kept productive beta chains. Rows are combined by CDR3 protein, so each entry shows the most common genes and DNA. This sample comprises roughly 1,800,000 distinct CDR3 sequences, about 50% of them detected only once. The ten biggest clones cover approximately 2.1% of the sample. The material sequenced was blood. Receptor source: a woman aged 40 to 50 in good health.

This chain connects TRBV7-9 to TRBJ2-7; D not resolved. With 1 base removed from V and 2 bases from J, the gap between germline ends came to 12 bases. The germline V gene has CDR1 SEHNR and CDR2 FQNEAQ (reference sequence). The CDR3 contains 15 residues. CDR3 sequence (DNA): TGTGCCAGCAGCTTAGGGTCTCCAGGAGCCTACGAGCAGTACTTC. Its protein is CASSLGSPGAYEQYF. The full variable domain, its missing parts supplied by reference TRBV7-9 and TRBJ2-7, is DTGVSQNPRHKITKRGQNVTFRCDPISEHNRLYWYRQTLGQGPEFLTYFQNEAQLEKSRLLSDRFSAERPKGSFSTLEIQRTEQGDSAMYLCASSLGSPGAYEQYFGPGTRLTVT.

The chain carries TRBV6-1 and TRBJ2-3, with D possibly matching TRBD2 (5 bases). Germline V lookup: CDR1 MNHNS, CDR2 SASEGT. The CDR3 length is 15 residues. Trimming pared 3 bases from V and 3 bases from J, leaving 13 bases between. The CDR3 nucleotides are TGTGCCAGCAGTGATAGGCAGAGAGGGACAGATACGCAGTATTTT. It is translated as CASSDRQRGTDTQYF.